Below are 28 T cell receptor beta chains sequenced from a single sample in a study of response to subunit inactivated influenza vaccine. TCRdb re-analysed the RT-PCR reads in MiXCR, keeping a single row per CDR3 protein. Of about 650,000 distinct CDR3 sequences in the sample, 11% to 15% were seen once. The source was PBMCs from blood, collected less than 15 days before vaccination. The receptors originated from a man aged 50-59 years who received an inactivated influenza vaccine.

This clonotype was picked up a small number of times. The chain couples TRBV2 to TRBJ2-2; D unclear. Germline loops: CDR1 SNHLY, CDR2 FYNNEI. This CDR3 region has 13 residues. V lost 8 bases to trimming and J lost 2 bases, with 9 bases between them. The CDR3 DNA reads as TGTGCCAGCGGGGTGGATAACACCGGGGAGCTGTTTTTT. Amino acid sequence: CASGVDNTGELFF.

The rearrangement links TRBV2 to TRBJ1-2; possible D gene TRBD1, 6 bases. The CDR3 is 14 residues long. The V and J ends lost 6 bases and 0 bases respectively, with 11 bases between them. Germline V gene sequence: CDR1 SNHLY, CDR2 FYNNEI. CDR3 in DNA: TGTGCCAGCAGGCGACAGGACGCTAACTATGGCTACACCTTC. It codes for CASRRQDANYGYTF.

This rearrangement joins TRBV4-3 to TRBJ1-2; TRBD1 might be the D (6 bases). The CDR3 runs 14 residues. The V gene's germline CDR1 is LGHNA and CDR2 YSLEER. Trimming shortened V by 4 bases and J by 4 bases, and 13 bases separated the two germline ends. This CDR3 is CASSPGHPTYGYTF. CDR3 in DNA: TGCGCCAGCAGCCCGGGACACCCAACCTATGGCTACACCTTC.

The chain recombines TRBV28 with TRBJ2-7; D may be TRBD1 (6 bases). Germline CDR1 reads MDHEN; CDR2 reads SYDVKM. CDR3 size: 13 residues. V was cut by 6 bases and J by 5 bases, with 14 bases left in between. DNA of the CDR3: TGTGCCAGCAGCCACAGGGTTGGGGACGAGCAGTACTTC. This gives the protein CASSHRVGDEQYF.

This clonotype has more than one count but fewer than ten. This rearrangement joins TRBV12-3 or TRBV12-4 to TRBJ2-1, with 10 bases that match TRBD2. CDR3 length equals 15 residues. J gave up 4 bases and V 3 bases, and 3 bases lay outside the gene matches. CDR3 bases: TGTGCCAGCAGTTTTGCAGCGGGGGGGTACAATGAGCAGTTCTTC. Amino acid sequence: CASSFAAGGYNEQFF.

V usage is TRBV4-1 and J usage is TRBJ1-3; D is unresolved. Germline-derived CDR1 and CDR2 are MGHRA and YSYEKL. The CDR3 loop spans 16 amino acids. V was clipped by 1 base and J by 0 bases, with 10 bases between them. The CDR3 coding sequence is TGCGCCAGCAGCCAAGTTGGCCGTCGCTCTGGAAACACCATATATTTT. Amino acid sequence: CASSQVGRRSGNTIYF.

In its sample, this clonotype was seen many times. The chain recombines TRBV7-6 with TRBJ2-7, with D possibly matching TRBD1 (5 bases). Germline lookup yields CDR1 SGHVS and CDR2 FNYEAQ. Trimming removed 2 bases from V and 0 bases from J, with 11 bases in between. This CDR3 is built from 15 residues. CDR3 DNA sequence: TGTGCCAGCAGCTTAAGTCAGGGAAGCTCCTACGAGCAGTACTTC. This translates into CASSLSQGSSYEQYF. Full variable domain (rest looked up from reference TRBV7-6 and TRBJ2-7): GAGVSQSPRYKVTKRGQDVALRCDPISGHVSLYWYRQALGQGPEFLTYFNYEAQQDKSGLPNDRFSAERPEGSISTLTIQRTEQRDSAMYRCASSLSQGSSYEQYFGPGTRLTVT.

This clonotype has more than one count but fewer than ten. This chain uses TRBV5-1 with TRBJ2-3; D unclear. Germline values: CDR1 SGHRS, CDR2 YFSETQ. The CDR3 loop spans 15 amino acids. The V end was cut by 0 bases, the J end by 4 bases, with 12 bases between. Here the CDR3 reads CASSLGTLQADTQYF. The DNA for the CDR3 is TGCGCCAGCAGCTTGGGGACCCTCCAGGCAGATACGCAGTATTTT.

This rearrangement joins TRBV7-3 to TRBJ2-2; D not certain. The CDR3 runs to 14 residues. Trimming took off 2 bases at V and 6 bases at J, with 10 bases between the two ends. Germline loops: CDR1 SGHTA, CDR2 FQGTGA. DNA for the CDR3: TGTGCCAGCAGCTTAGGGGTTAACTCCGGGGAGCTGTTTTTT. It codes for CASSLGVNSGELFF.

The chain carries TRBV5-1 and TRBJ2-4, with D possibly matching TRBD1 (6 bases). Germline CDR1 and CDR2: SGHRS and YFSETQ. The CDR3 spans 15 residues. V was clipped by 5 bases and J by 5 bases, with 17 bases between them. The CDR3 loop is CASRATGNPENIQYF. CDR3 DNA sequence: TGCGCCAGCAGGGCTACAGGGAATCCCGAAAACATTCAGTACTTC.

This clonotype was recorded a few times. V usage is TRBV20-1 and J usage is TRBJ1-2; D ambiguous. V was cut by 6 bases and J by 6 bases, with 11 bases left in between. This CDR3 region has 11 residues. Germline V CDR1 and CDR2: DFQATT, SNEGSKA (reference sequence). This CDR3 is CSAWRRDGYTF. The CDR3 DNA reads as TGCAGTGCCTGGAGGAGGGATGGCTACACCTTC.

This chain uses TRBV24-1 with TRBJ2-1, with D tentatively TRBD1 or TRBD2 (5 bases each). The CDR3 is 12 residues long. Trimming shortened V by 10 bases and J by 13 bases, and 19 bases separated the two germline ends. Per the germline V gene, CDR1 is KGHDR and CDR2 is SFDVKD. The CDR3 protein is CATSGKRDRQFF. As DNA, the CDR3 is TGTGCCACTTCCGGCAAACGGGACCGCCAGTTCTTC.

This clonotype was seen at least ten times. The chain employs TRBV29-1 and TRBJ2-2; D ambiguous. V was trimmed by 7 bases and J by 1 base, leaving 7 bases between them. Per germline, CDR1 SQVTM and CDR2 ANQGSEA. This CDR3 region has 12 residues. The CDR3 protein is CSAPGNTGELFF. The CDR3, as DNA: TGCAGCGCCCCCGGGAACACCGGGGAGCTGTTTTTT.

This clonotype turned up a few times. The chain joins TRBV10-3 to TRBJ1-2; D perhaps matches TRBD1 (5 bases). From germline, CDR1 is ENHRY and CDR2 SYGVKD. Deletions cut 4 bases from V and 6 bases from J, with 12 bases between. The CDR3 runs 13 residues. For the CDR3, the DNA is TGTGCCATCAGTGCAGGGATAAGGGATGGCTACACCTTC. As protein: CAISAGIRDGYTF.

This clonotype appeared a single time. The chain is built from TRBV5-1 and TRBJ2-1; D possibly uses TRBD1 or TRBD2 (5 bases each). The V gene lost 1 base and the J gene lost 6 bases, with 20 bases spanning the gap. The CDR3 totals 17 residues. Germline V lookup: CDR1 SGHRS, CDR2 YFSETQ. CDR3 DNA: TGCGCCAGCAGCTTGAATTCGGGGCTGGATATACTCAATGAGCAGTTCTTC. It specifies CASSLNSGLDILNEQFF.

This clonotype was seen more than once but under ten times. The V gene is TRBV7-8, the J gene TRBJ2-7; 7 bases align to TRBD2. Germline V gene sequence: CDR1 SGHVS, CDR2 FQNEAQ. The length of the CDR3 is 15 residues. With V trimmed by 1 base and J by 2 bases, 5 bases remained unmatched. The CDR3 is CASSLVAGVTYEQYF. The DNA for the CDR3 is TGTGCCAGCAGCTTAGTTGCGGGAGTGACCTACGAGCAGTACTTC.

In this sample, this clonotype turned up many times. The V and J genes are TRBV4-1 and TRBJ1-1, with D possibly being TRBD1 (6 bases). The V and J ends lost 1 base and 2 bases respectively, with 11 bases between them. This CDR3 region has 15 residues. Germline lookup yields CDR1 MGHRA and CDR2 YSYEKL. CDR3 nucleotide sequence: TGCGCCAGCAGCCAAGCAGGGGACCTCAACACTGAAGCTTTCTTT. Its translation is CASSQAGDLNTEAFF.

This clonotype was counted only a few times. The CDR3 nucleotides are TGTGCCAGCAGCCATGAGAGGGGGACAGACCAAGAGACCCAGTACTTC. It translates to CASSHERGTDQETQYF. J is TRBJ2-5 and V is TRBV14; 7 nucleotides match TRBD1. Germline CDR1 SGHDN, CDR2 FVKESK. J was trimmed by 0 bases and V by 3 bases; bases with no gene match: 7. There are 16 residues in the CDR3.

This clonotype was counted only a few times. The J gene is TRBJ1-1, the V gene TRBV4-2, with TRBD1 matching over 9 bases. Germline-derived CDR1 and CDR2 are LGHNA and YNFKEQ. This CDR3 contains 15 residues. V trimming: 0 bases; J trimming: 5 bases; junction bases outside the gene matches: 4. The CDR3 DNA sequence: TGTGCCAGCAGCCAAGATCGACAGGGGGTGACTGAAGCTTTCTTT. Protein: CASSQDRQGVTEAFF.

The chain recombines TRBV15 with TRBJ2-1; 7 nucleotides align to TRBD1. CDR3 length: 16 amino acids. CDR1 and CDR2 (germline): LNHNV, YYDKDF (reference sequence). The V segment lost 2 bases and the J segment 4 bases; nucleotides outside the gene matches: 8. Here the CDR3 DNA reads TGTGCCACCAGCAGAACCGGCAGGGGGAATTACAATGAGCAGTTCTTC. Protein sequence: CATSRTGRGNYNEQFF. Full variable domain (missing parts from reference TRBV15 and TRBJ2-1): DAMVIQNPRYQVTQFGKPVTLSCSQTLNHNVMYWYQQKSSQAPKLLFHYYDKDFNNEADTPDNFQSRRPNTSFCFLDIRSPGLGDTAMYLCATSRTGRGNYNEQFFGPGTRLTVL.

This clonotype occurred a few times. The CDR3 region has the DNA TGTGCCAGCAGCTTCCTAGCGGCCACAGATACGCAGTATTTT. It codes for CASSFLAATDTQYF. The chain links TRBV7-3 to TRBJ2-3; TRBD2 agrees at 7 bases. The ends lost 3 bases at V and 2 bases at J; junction bases unmatched: 2. This CDR3 contains 14 residues. From germline, CDR1 is SGHTA and CDR2 FQGTGA.

The rearrangement uses TRBV6-6 and TRBJ1-1; D ambiguous. V dropped 9 bases and J dropped 1 base, with 12 bases sitting between them. This CDR3 contains 13 residues. Germline CDR1 reads MNHNY; CDR2 reads SVGAGI (reference sequence). As DNA, the CDR3 is TGTGCCAGTAGGGTTAAGGAGAACACTGAAGCTTTCTTT. This codes for CASRVKENTEAFF.

The chain links TRBV2 to TRBJ1-2; unclear D gene. The germline V gene has CDR1 SNHLY and CDR2 FYNNEI. This CDR3 is built from 13 residues. V dropped 5 bases and J dropped 3 bases, with 10 bases sitting between them. Here the CDR3 DNA reads TGTGCCAGCAGTTTCGTGAGGGACTATGGCTACACCTTC. It yields the protein CASSFVRDYGYTF.

This clonotype was recorded at least ten times. The CDR3 here is CASSDMSDTQYF. CDR3 nucleotide sequence: TGCGCCAGCAGTGATATGTCGGATACGCAGTATTTT. V and J are TRBV10-2 and TRBJ2-3; D is ambiguous. Germline lookup yields CDR1 WSHSY and CDR2 SAAADI. The CDR3 has 12 amino acids. V was cut by 3 bases and J by 6 bases, with 7 bases left in between.

The genes are TRBV5-5 and TRBJ2-7; TRBD1 aligns across 7 bases. The CDR3 is 16 residues long. The junction had 10 bases not matched to a gene; V was cut back by 0 bases and J by 4 bases. Germline CDR1 and CDR2: SGHKS and YYEKEE (reference sequence). CDR3: CASSLGPDRTTYEQYF. The CDR3 DNA reads TGTGCCAGCAGCTTGGGGCCGGACAGGACGACTTACGAGCAGTACTTC.

The genes are TRBV5-6 and TRBJ2-2, with 9 bases fitting TRBD1. This CDR3 has 16 residues. Germline assignment: CDR1 SGHDT and CDR2 YYEEEE. After removal of 2 bases from V and 5 bases from J, the junction contained 7 bases not matched to a gene. CDR3 protein: CASSFYRGRGTGELFF. In nucleotides, the CDR3 is TGTGCCAGCAGCTTCTACAGGGGGCGAGGAACCGGGGAGCTGTTTTTT.

The genes are TRBV7-2 and TRBJ1-2, with TRBD1 matching 7 bases. Germline CDR1 reads SGHTA; CDR2 reads FQGNSA. V gave up 3 bases and J gave up 8 bases; unmatched junction bases: 12. This CDR3 has 15 residues. The CDR3 bases are TGTGCCAGCAGCTTTGCCGACAGGGCCCAGGGGGGCTACACCTTC. This encodes CASSFADRAQGGYTF.

There are many counts of this clonotype. The chain links TRBV5-5 to TRBJ2-1; D might be TRBD2 (6 bases). CDR1 SGHKS and CDR2 YYEKEE come from the germline V gene (reference sequence). V lost 0 bases to trimming and J lost 12 bases, with 16 bases between them. The CDR3 totals 14 residues. The CDR3 coding sequence is TGTGCCAGCAGCTTGGGGACTACTCCGCCGGTGCAGTTCTTC. Residues: CASSLGTTPPVQFF.